The rows below give T cell receptor beta chains drawn from one sample of a study of T cell responses to AZD1222 COVID-19 vaccine. Repertoires were generated with immunoSEQ multiplex PCR, while TCRdb's copy carries only in-frame clones and drops some. The data show under 95,000 clones, with approximately 89% seen just once and about 15% held by the top ten. Sequenced here: peripheral blood, sampled on day 0 of AZD1222 vaccination. The receptor set was obtained from an adult in good health. Both conserved end residues are part of each CDR3. D genes are given only for firm matches. The size entry is marked missing in some rows and otherwise reads once, few, many or a size class.

v_gene	len	j_gene	d_gene	abundance	CDR3nt	CDR3aa
TRBV21-1	16	TRBJ1-4	-	-	TGTGCCAGCAGCAAACTGGACAGCTCCGGGGGTGAAAAACTGTTTTTT	CASSKLDSSGGEKLFF
TRBV6-2/TRBV6-3	15	TRBJ1-1	-	-	TGTGCCAGCAGTTCGTACAGGGATTTAACCACTGAAGCTTTCTTT	CASSSYRDLTTEAFF
TRBV5-1	13	TRBJ1-4	-	once	TGCGCCAGCAGCGAACCAACTAATGAAAAACTGTTTTTT	CASSEPTNEKLFF
TRBV28	14	TRBJ1-2	-	-	TGTGCCAGCAGTTTCCGGCCATCTCGCCGTGGCTACACCTTC	CASSFRPSRRGYTF
TRBV7-9	18	TRBJ2-1	TRBD2	-	TGTGCCAGCAGCTTCGCCCTAGCGGACTATAGCTCCTACAATGAGCAGTTCTTC	CASSFALADYSSYNEQFF
TRBV4-1	15	TRBJ2-5	-	once	TGCGCCAGCAGCCAAGGGAATCGGCAAGGGGAGACCCAGTACTTC	CASSQGNRQGETQYF
TRBV27	14	TRBJ1-5	-	-	TGTGCCAGCGCCCGCCCCCCTGGCAATCAGCCCCAGCATTTT	CASARPPGNQPQHF
TRBV7-9	12	TRBJ2-7	-	-	TGTGCCAGCAGCCAGAACGCCTACGAGCAGTACTTC	CASSQNAYEQYF
TRBV12-3/TRBV12-4	13	TRBJ1-1	-	-	TGTGCCAGCAGTTTGGGAATGAACACTGAAGCTTTCTTT	CASSLGMNTEAFF
TRBV7-8	14	TRBJ1-5	-	-	TGTGCCAGCAGCCCATTGACAGCCAATCAGCCCCAGCATTTT	CASSPLTANQPQHF
TRBV3-1/TRBV3-2	15	TRBJ2-7	-	-	TGTGCCAGCGCCCAGCGCTTGGGGAGCTGGTACGAGCAGTACTTC	CASAQRLGSWYEQYF
TRBV4-2	15	TRBJ2-3	TRBD2	-	TGTGCCAGCAGCCAAGAGACTAGCCGGGGCAATACGCAGTATTTT	CASSQETSRGNTQYF
TRBV6-4	15	TRBJ2-7	TRBD2	-	TGTGCCAGCAGTGACCCCCCGGGGGGAGAGGCCGAGCAGTACTTC	CASSDPPGGEAEQYF
TRBV4-1	19	TRBJ2-1	TRBD2	once	TGCGCCAGCAGCCGATCCGGGACTAGCGGGAGGAATCCCTACAATGAGCAGTTCTTC	CASSRSGTSGRNPYNEQFF
TRBV5-1	15	TRBJ1-2	-	-	TGCGCCAGCAGCAACCAGGACGGAGCTAACTATGGCTACACCTTC	CASSNQDGANYGYTF
TRBV19	15	TRBJ2-3	-	-	TGTGCCAGTAGTATAGATGGTCGCCTCACAGATACGCAGTATTTT	CASSIDGRLTDTQYF
TRBV5-8	15	TRBJ1-5	-	once	TGTGCCAGCAGCTTGGTTCTGGGTACCAATCAGCCCCAGCATTTT	CASSLVLGTNQPQHF
TRBV28	15	TRBJ1-2	TRBD1	once	TGTGCCAGCTCCCCTGGAGGACAGGCGCTCTATGGCTACACCTTC	CASSPGGQALYGYTF
TRBV25-1	11	TRBJ1-2	-	-	TGTGCCAGCAGGGGGTGGGATGGCTACACCTTC	CASRGWDGYTF
TRBV5-4	17	TRBJ2-1	TRBD2	-	TGTGCCAGCAGCACGGGTCCCTCTAGCGGGGGTCCATCCCCGAAGTTCTTC	CASSTGPSSGGPSPKFF
TRBV6-1	15	TRBJ1-5	-	-	TGTGCCAGCAGTGAGGCGGGACTTAGCAATCAGCCCCAGCATTTT	CASSEAGLSNQPQHF
TRBV3-1/TRBV3-2	15	TRBJ2-7	TRBD2	-	TGTGCCAGCAGCCACACGACGGGAGGGCCCTACGAGCAGTACTTC	CASSHTTGGPYEQYF
TRBV28	16	TRBJ1-2	TRBD1	-	TGTGCCAGCAGGGGGACAGGGGGATCCGCTAACTATGGCTACACCTTC	CASRGTGGSANYGYTF
TRBV19	16	TRBJ2-2	-	-	TGTGCCAGCCGGCTTGACGGGACGGTATACACCGGGGAGCTGTTTTTT	CASRLDGTVYTGELFF
TRBV5-1	14	TRBJ2-2	TRBD1	-	TGCGCCAGCAAAGAAGGGGGCGTCACCGGGGAGCTGTTTTTT	CASKEGGVTGELFF
TRBV19	14	TRBJ1-1	-	-	TGTGCCAGTAGTATTCCAGGGGTGAACACTGAAGCTTTCTTT	CASSIPGVNTEAFF
TRBV30	13	TRBJ1-2	TRBD1	-	TGTGCCTGGAGCGGACAGGACACGTCCGGCTACACCTTC	CAWSGQDTSGYTF
TRBV19	14	TRBJ2-7	TRBD1	-	TGTGCCAGTAGTCCGGACAGGGGAAGAGGCGAGCAGTACTTC	CASSPDRGRGEQYF
TRBV13	14	TRBJ1-3	TRBD1	-	TGTGCCAGCAGCACTGGGACAGGCGCTAAGACCATATATTTT	CASSTGTGAKTIYF
TRBV19	15	TRBJ1-4	TRBD1	-	TGTGCCAGTAGTGCCAACAGGGGTTCTAATGAAAAACTGTTTTTT	CASSANRGSNEKLFF
TRBV3-1/TRBV3-2	13	TRBJ1-5	-	-	TGTGCCAGCGCCCAGGTTGGCAATCAGCCCCAGCATTTT	CASAQVGNQPQHF
TRBV6-6	14	TRBJ2-3	TRBD2	-	TGTGCCAGCAGAACGGGCGGGAGGGCAGATACGCAGTATTTT	CASRTGGRADTQYF
TRBV29-1	13	TRBJ1-5	-	-	TGCAGCGTTGATACGGGACTCGGACAGCCCCAGCATTTT	CSVDTGLGQPQHF
TRBV6-1	14	TRBJ2-7	TRBD2	-	TGTGCCAGCAGTGAAGCGCCCCGGACTAGTAGTAATCACTTC	CASSEAPRTSSNHF
TRBV24-1	17	TRBJ2-1	-	-	TGTGCCACCAGTGATCCAGCTAGCGAGCCCTTGGCCAATGAGCAGTTCTTC	CATSDPASEPLANEQFF
TRBV28	14	TRBJ1-3	-	-	TGTGCCAGCAGGACAACAGGCTCTGGAAACACCATATATTTT	CASRTTGSGNTIYF
TRBV7-3	14	TRBJ1-1	TRBD1	-	TGTGCCAGCAGCTCACCAGGGGGCGACACTGAAGCTTTCTTT	CASSSPGGDTEAFF
TRBV7-5	17	TRBJ2-7	-	-	TGTGCCAGAAGCTTATTTGGGGCTAGCGGGATCTCCTACGAGCAGTACTTC	CARSLFGASGISYEQYF
TRBV5-1	17	TRBJ1-2	-	-	TGCGCCAGCAGCTTGGGCCACCCGCGGGCGGCTAACTATGGCTACACCTTC	CASSLGHPRAANYGYTF
TRBV7-9	14	TRBJ2-1	-	-	TGTGCCAGCAGCTTAATCGGACTCAACAATGAGCAGTTCTTC	CASSLIGLNNEQFF
TRBV6-5	11	TRBJ1-1	-	-	TGTGCCAGCAGTTACTCTGAGATGGCTTTCTTT	CASSYSEMAFF
TRBV20-1	11	TRBJ2-7	-	-	TGCAGTGCTCAACAGGGCTACGAGCAGTACTTC	CSAQQGYEQYF